These T cell receptor beta chains were read from a single sample in a study of blood T cell repertoires in COVID-19. TCRdb's table, derived via immunoSEQ multiplex PCR, lists solely in-frame clones and lacks some. The sample has approximately 200,000 clones; roughly four fifths are singletons. The sample consisted of peripheral blood. The receptors stem from a human donor with acute or convalescent COVID-19. The donor label of this sample is uncertain. The CDR3 runs from the conserved cysteine through the conserved F or W. D genes are given only for firm matches. A row's size may be missing; if present it is once, few, many or a size class.

size,V,J,D,CDR3,DNA
NA,TRBV5-4,TRBJ2-3,NA,CASSLVPSSDTQYF,TGTGCCAGCAGCTTGGTTCCTAGCTCAGATACGCAGTATTTT
NA,TRBV14,TRBJ1-5,TRBD1,CASTPGQGRNQPQHF,TGTGCCAGCACGCCGGGACAGGGTCGCAATCAGCCCCAGCATTTT
NA,TRBV5-1,TRBJ2-2,NA,CASSLAGAGTGELFF,TGCGCCAGCAGCTTGGCAGGAGCGGGCACCGGGGAGCTGTTTTTT
NA,TRBV10-3,TRBJ2-7,TRBD2,CAIRSAGEVYEQYF,TGTGCCATCAGATCAGCGGGAGAGGTCTACGAGCAGTACTTC
once,TRBV6-6,TRBJ1-6,TRBD1,CASSLKGQASTSSYNSPLHF,TGTGCCAGCAGCCTGAAGGGACAGGCCTCAACAAGCTCCTATAATTCACCCCTCCACTTT
NA,TRBV2,TRBJ2-3,TRBD2,CASSVRTSGNEVTDTQYF,TGTGCCAGCAGCGTGCGGACTAGCGGGAACGAGGTCACAGATACGCAGTATTTT
NA,TRBV25-1,TRBJ2-2,TRBD1,CASRGQAATGELFF,TGTGCCAGCAGGGGACAGGCGGCGACCGGGGAGCTGTTTTTT
NA,TRBV15,TRBJ2-2,NA,CATSRDPLGRTGELFF,TGTGCCACCAGCAGAGATCCCCTAGGTAGGACCGGGGAGCTGTTTTTT
few,TRBV12-3/TRBV12-4,TRBJ2-7,NA,CASKGGAGEQYF,TGTGCCAGCAAAGGAGGAGCTGGCGAGCAGTACTTC
NA,TRBV24-1,TRBJ2-1,TRBD2,CATSDRLAGNEQFF,TGTGCCACCAGTGATCGACTAGCCGGCAATGAGCAGTTCTTC
NA,TRBV5-1,TRBJ2-5,NA,CASSLPGQETQYF,TGCGCCAGCAGCCTCCCGGGCCAAGAGACCCAGTACTTC
NA,TRBV28,TRBJ2-7,TRBD1,CASSPSERTGAYEQYF,TGTGCCAGCAGCCCCTCAGAAAGGACAGGGGCCTACGAGCAGTACTTC
NA,TRBV18,TRBJ1-1,TRBD1,CASSPGAQGVNTEAFF,TGTGCCAGCTCACCGGGCGCTCAGGGGGTGAACACTGAAGCTTTCTTT
NA,TRBV5-5,TRBJ2-2,NA,CASSPGDFYTGELFF,TGTGCCAGCAGCCCCGGAGACTTCTACACCGGGGAGCTGTTTTTT
NA,TRBV4-1,TRBJ1-2,NA,CASSQPRGDRSRTNYGYTF,TGCGCCAGCAGCCAACCTAGGGGTGACAGGTCCCGCACTAACTATGGCTACACCTTC
NA,TRBV19,TRBJ2-2,TRBD2,CASSIRASGRFVGELFF,TGTGCCAGTAGTATAAGGGCTAGCGGGAGATTCGTCGGGGAGCTGTTTTTT
NA,TRBV5-8,TRBJ2-7,NA,CASSAGRNSYEQYF,TGTGCCAGCAGCGCGGGACGAAACTCCTACGAGCAGTACTTC
once,TRBV11-2,TRBJ1-2,TRBD1,CASSIVRQGAGYGYTF,TGTGCCAGCAGCATAGTACGACAGGGAGCCGGGTATGGCTACACCTTC
once,TRBV12-3/TRBV12-4,TRBJ2-3,NA,CASGQVLGTQYF,TGTGCCAGTGGTCAGGTTCTTGGTACGCAGTATTTT
NA,TRBV7-3,TRBJ1-5,NA,CASSLTSGNQPQHF,TGTGCCAGCAGCCTGACCTCCGGGAATCAGCCCCAGCATTTT
NA,TRBV12-3/TRBV12-4,TRBJ2-7,TRBD1,CASRATGFYEQYF,TGTGCCAGCAGGGCGACAGGGTTCTACGAGCAGTACTTC
NA,TRBV10-3,TRBJ2-6,NA,CAQAGEGANVLTF,TGTGCCCAGGCCGGGGAGGGGGCCAACGTCCTGACTTTC
NA,TRBV11-2,TRBJ2-7,NA,CASSLVFGSSSYEQYF,TGTGCCAGCAGCTTAGTATTCGGGTCGAGCTCCTACGAGCAGTACTTC
NA,TRBV5-1,TRBJ2-6,NA,CASSLGGTVSGANVLTF,TGCGCCAGCAGCTTGGGGGGCACCGTCTCTGGGGCCAACGTCCTGACTTTC
many,TRBV9,TRBJ1-1,NA,CASSAQNTEAFF,TGTGCCAGCAGCGCCCAGAACACTGAAGCTTTCTTT
NA,TRBV5-6,TRBJ1-5,TRBD1,CASSTGTAVYQPQHF,TGTGCCAGCAGCACCGGGACAGCGGTGTATCAGCCCCAGCATTTT
NA,TRBV3-1/TRBV3-2,TRBJ1-6,NA,CASSQVTDSPLHF,TGTGCCAGCAGCCAAGTTACAGATTCACCCCTCCACTTT
NA,TRBV24-1,TRBJ2-2,TRBD1,CATTGTGNTGELFF,TGTGCCACCACCGGGACAGGGAACACCGGGGAGCTGTTTTTT
NA,TRBV10-3,TRBJ1-4,NA,CAISESALATNEKLFF,TGTGCCATCAGTGAGTCCGCCCTAGCAACTAATGAAAAACTGTTTTTT
NA,TRBV27,TRBJ2-2,NA,CASALEGEGWSTGELFF,TGTGCCAGCGCGTTGGAGGGAGAAGGATGGAGCACCGGGGAGCTGTTTTTT
NA,TRBV30,TRBJ1-2,NA,CAWIRANYGYTF,TGTGCCTGGATCCGAGCTAACTATGGCTACACCTTC
NA,TRBV5-5,TRBJ1-4,TRBD1,CASSSGQMHEKLFF,TGTGCCAGCAGCTCGGGACAGATGCATGAAAAACTGTTTTTT
NA,TRBV5-1,TRBJ2-7,TRBD2,CASSLTSGAYYEQYF,TGCGCCAGCAGCTTGACCAGCGGGGCATACTACGAGCAGTACTTC